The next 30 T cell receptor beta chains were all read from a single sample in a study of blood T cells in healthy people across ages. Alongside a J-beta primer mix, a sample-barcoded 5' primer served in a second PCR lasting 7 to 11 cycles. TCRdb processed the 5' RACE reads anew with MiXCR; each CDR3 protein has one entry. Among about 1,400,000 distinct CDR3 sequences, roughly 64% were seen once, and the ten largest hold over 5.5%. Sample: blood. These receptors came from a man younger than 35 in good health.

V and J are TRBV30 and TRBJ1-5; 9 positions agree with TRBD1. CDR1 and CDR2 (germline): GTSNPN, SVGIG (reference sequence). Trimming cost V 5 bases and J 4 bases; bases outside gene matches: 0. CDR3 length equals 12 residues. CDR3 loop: CAWGTGNQPQHF. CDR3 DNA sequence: TGTGCCTGGGGGACAGGGAATCAGCCCCAGCATTTT.

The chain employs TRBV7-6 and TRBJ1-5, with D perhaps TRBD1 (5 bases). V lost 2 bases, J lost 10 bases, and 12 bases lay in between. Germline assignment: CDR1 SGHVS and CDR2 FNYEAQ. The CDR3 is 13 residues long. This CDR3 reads CASSLRGFEPQHF. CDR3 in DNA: TGTGCCAGCAGCTTACGGGGGTTTGAACCCCAGCATTTT.

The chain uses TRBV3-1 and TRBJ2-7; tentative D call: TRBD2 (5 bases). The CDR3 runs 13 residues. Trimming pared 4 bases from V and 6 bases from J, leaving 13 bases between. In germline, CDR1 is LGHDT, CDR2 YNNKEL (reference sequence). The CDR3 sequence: CASSPQRRSEQYF. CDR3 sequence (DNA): TGTGCCAGCAGCCCTCAGAGGAGGAGCGAGCAGTACTTC.

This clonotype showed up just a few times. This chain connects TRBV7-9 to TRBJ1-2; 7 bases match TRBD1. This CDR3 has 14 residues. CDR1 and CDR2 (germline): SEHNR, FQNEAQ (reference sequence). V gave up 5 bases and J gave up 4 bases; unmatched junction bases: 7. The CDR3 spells CASSKGQPLYGYTF. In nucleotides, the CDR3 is TGTGCCAGCAGCAAGGGACAGCCACTCTATGGCTACACCTTC.

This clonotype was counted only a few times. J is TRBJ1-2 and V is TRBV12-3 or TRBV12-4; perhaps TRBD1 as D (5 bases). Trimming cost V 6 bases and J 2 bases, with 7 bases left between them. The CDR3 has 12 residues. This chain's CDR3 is CASRGLNYGYTF. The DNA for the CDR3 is TGTGCCAGCAGGGGGCTCAACTATGGCTACACCTTC.

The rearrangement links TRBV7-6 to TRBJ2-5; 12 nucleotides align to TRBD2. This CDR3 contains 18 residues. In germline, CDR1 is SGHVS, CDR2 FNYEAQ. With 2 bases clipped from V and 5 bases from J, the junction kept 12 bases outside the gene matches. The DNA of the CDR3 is TGTGCCAGCAGCTTAATGGCTAGCGGGAGGGCCCTCGACGAGACCCAGTACTTC. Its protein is CASSLMASGRALDETQYF.

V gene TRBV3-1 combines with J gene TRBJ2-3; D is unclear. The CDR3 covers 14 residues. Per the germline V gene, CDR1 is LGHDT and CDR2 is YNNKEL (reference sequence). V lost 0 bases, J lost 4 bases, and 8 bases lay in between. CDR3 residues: CASSQDLNADTQYF. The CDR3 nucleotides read TGTGCCAGCAGCCAAGATCTCAATGCAGATACGCAGTATTTT.

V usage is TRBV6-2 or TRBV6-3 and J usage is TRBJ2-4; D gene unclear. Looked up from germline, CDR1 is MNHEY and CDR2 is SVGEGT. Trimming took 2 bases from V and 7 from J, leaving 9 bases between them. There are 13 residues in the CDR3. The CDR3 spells CASSYGLGNIQYF. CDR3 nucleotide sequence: TGTGCCAGCAGTTACGGCCTAGGGAACATTCAGTACTTC.

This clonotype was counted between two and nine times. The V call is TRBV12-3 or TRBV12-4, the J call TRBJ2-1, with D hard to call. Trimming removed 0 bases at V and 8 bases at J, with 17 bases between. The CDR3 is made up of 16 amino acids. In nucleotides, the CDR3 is TGTGCCAGCAGTTTAGCGCGGACCGGCAGGAGAGATGAGCAGTTCTTC. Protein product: CASSLARTGRRDEQFF.

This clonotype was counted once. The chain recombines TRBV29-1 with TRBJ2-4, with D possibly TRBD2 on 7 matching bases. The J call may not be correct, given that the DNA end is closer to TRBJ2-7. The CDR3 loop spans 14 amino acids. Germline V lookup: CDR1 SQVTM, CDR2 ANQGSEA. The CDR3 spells CSVFKGGPLYEQYF. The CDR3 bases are TGCAGCGTGTTCAAGGGGGGGCCCTTATACGAGCAGTACTTC.

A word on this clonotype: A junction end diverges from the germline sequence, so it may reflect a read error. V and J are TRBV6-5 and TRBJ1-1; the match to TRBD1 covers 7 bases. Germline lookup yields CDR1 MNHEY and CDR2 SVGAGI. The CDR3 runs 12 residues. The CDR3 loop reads CASMPGGTGAFF. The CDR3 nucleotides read TGTGCCAGCATGCCAGGGGGGACTGGAGCTTTCTTT.

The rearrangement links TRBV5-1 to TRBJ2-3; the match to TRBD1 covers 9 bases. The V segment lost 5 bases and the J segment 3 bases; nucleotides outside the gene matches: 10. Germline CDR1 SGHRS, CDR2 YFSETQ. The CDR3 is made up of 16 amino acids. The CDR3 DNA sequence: TGCGCCAGCAGTCGAAGGGACAGGGTTTCGACAGATACGCAGTATTTT. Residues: CASSRRDRVSTDTQYF.

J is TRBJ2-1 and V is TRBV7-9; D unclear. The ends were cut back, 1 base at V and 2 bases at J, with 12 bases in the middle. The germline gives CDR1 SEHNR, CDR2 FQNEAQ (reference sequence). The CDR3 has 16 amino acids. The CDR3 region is CASSLETPGPYNEQFF. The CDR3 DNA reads TGTGCCAGCAGCTTAGAAACCCCGGGCCCCTACAATGAGCAGTTCTTC.

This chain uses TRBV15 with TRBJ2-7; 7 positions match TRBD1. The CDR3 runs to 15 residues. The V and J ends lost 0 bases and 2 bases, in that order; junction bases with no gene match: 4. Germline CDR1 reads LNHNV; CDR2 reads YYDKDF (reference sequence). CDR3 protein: CATSREPGQAYEQYF. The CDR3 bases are TGTGCCACCAGCAGAGAACCTGGACAGGCCTACGAGCAGTACTTC.

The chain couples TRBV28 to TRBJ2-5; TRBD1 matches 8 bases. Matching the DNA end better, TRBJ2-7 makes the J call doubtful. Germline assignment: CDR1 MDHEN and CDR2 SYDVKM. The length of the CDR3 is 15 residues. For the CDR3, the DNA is TGTGCCAGCAGTGAGGGGACAGGTGCCGCCTACGAGCAGTACTTC. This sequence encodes CASSEGTGAAYEQYF.

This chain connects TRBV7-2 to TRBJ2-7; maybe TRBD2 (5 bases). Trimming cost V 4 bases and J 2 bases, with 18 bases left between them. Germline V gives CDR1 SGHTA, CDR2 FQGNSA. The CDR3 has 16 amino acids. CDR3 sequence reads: CASSSSPGLVTYEQYF. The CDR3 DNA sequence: TGTGCCAGCAGCTCTTCCCCAGGACTTGTGACCTACGAGCAGTACTTC.

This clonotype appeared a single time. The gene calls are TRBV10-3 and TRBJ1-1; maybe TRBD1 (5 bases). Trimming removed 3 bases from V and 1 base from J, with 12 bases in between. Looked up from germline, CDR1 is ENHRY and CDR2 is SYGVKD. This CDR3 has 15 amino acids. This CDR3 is CAISERGQSNTEAFF. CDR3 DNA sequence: TGTGCCATCAGTGAAAGGGGTCAGTCGAACACTGAAGCTTTCTTT.

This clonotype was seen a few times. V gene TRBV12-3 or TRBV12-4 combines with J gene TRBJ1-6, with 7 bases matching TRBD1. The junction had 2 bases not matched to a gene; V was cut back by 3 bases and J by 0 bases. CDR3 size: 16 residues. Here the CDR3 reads CASSLGQLSYNSPLHF. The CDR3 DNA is TGTGCCAGCAGTTTGGGACAGCTCTCCTATAATTCACCCCTCCACTTT.

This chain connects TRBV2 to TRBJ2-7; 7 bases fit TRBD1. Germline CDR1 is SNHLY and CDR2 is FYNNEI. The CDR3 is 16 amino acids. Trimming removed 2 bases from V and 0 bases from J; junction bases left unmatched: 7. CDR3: CASSEHWTGASYEQYF. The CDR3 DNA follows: TGTGCCAGCAGTGAACACTGGACAGGTGCCTCCTACGAGCAGTACTTC.

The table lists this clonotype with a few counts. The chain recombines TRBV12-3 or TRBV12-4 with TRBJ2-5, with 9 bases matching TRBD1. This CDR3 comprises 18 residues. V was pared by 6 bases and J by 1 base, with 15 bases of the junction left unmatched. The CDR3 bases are TGTGCCAGCAGCCCTAATCCGGGACAGGGACTTGGCCAAGAGACCCAGTACTTC. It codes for CASSPNPGQGLGQETQYF.

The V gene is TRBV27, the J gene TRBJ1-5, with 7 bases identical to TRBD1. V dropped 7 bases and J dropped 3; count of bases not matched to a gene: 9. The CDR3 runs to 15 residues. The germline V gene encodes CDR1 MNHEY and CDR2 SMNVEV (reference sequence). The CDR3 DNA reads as TGTGCCAGCAACTCTCAGGGACAGAACAATCAGCCCCAGCATTTT. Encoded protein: CASNSQGQNNQPQHF.

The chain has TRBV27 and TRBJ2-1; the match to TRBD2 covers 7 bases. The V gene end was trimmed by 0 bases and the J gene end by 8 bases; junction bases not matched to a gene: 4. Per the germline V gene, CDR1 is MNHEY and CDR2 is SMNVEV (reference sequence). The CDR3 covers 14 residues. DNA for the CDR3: TGTGCCAGCAGTTTATCCCAGCGGGGCGATGAGCAGTTCTTC. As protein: CASSLSQRGDEQFF.

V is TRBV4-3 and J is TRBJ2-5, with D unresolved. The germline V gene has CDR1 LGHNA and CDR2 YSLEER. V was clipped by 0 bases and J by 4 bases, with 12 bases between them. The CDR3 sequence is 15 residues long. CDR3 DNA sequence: TGCGCCAGCAGCCAAGATAGGAGAGTCCGAGAGACCCAGTACTTC. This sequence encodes CASSQDRRVRETQYF.

The CDR3 region is CASTGSGLEINEQFF. The CDR3 DNA is TGTGCCAGCACCGGGTCGGGACTAGAGATTAATGAGCAGTTCTTC. The V and J genes are TRBV3-1 and TRBJ2-1; TRBD2 matches 8 bases. Germline V lookup: CDR1 LGHDT, CDR2 YNNKEL (reference sequence). The CDR3 has 15 amino acids. V lost 7 bases to trimming and J lost 7 bases; unmatched junction nucleotides: 12.

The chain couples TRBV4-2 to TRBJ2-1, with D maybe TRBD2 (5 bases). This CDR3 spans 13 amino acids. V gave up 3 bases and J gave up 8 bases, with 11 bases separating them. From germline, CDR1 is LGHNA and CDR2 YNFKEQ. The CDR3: CASSHLTRYEQFF. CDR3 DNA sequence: TGTGCCAGCAGCCACCTTACTAGGTATGAGCAGTTCTTC.

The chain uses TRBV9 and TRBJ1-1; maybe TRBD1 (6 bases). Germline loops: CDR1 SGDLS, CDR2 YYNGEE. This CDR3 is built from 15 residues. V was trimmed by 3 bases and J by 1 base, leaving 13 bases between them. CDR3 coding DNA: TGTGCCAGCAGCGCGGCGACAGGACCGAACACTGAAGCTTTCTTT. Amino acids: CASSAATGPNTEAFF.

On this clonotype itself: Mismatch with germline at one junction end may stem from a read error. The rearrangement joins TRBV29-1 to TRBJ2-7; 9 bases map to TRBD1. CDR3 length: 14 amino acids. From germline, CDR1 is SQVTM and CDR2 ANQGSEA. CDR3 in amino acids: CSVGLRTGDYERYF. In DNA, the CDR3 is TGCAGCGTTGGACTAAGGACAGGGGACTACGAGCGGTACTTC.

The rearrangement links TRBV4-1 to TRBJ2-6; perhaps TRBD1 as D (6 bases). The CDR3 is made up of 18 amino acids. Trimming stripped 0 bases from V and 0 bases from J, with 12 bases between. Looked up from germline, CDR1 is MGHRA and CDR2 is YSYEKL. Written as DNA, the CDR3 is TGCGCCAGCAGCCAAGAATGGGACACCAGCTCTGGGGCCAACGTCCTGACTTTC. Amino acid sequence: CASSQEWDTSSGANVLTF.

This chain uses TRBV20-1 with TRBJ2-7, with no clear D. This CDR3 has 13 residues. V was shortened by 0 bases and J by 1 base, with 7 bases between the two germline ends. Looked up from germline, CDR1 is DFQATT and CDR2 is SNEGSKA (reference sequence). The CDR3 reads CSARDYSSYEQYF. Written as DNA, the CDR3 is TGCAGTGCTAGAGATTATAGTTCCTACGAGCAGTACTTC.

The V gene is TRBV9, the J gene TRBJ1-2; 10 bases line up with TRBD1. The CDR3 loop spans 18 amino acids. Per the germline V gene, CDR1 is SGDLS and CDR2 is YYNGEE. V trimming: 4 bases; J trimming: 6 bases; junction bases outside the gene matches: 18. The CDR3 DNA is TGTGCCAGCAGCCCGACCGGGACAGGGGTCCCCCTTGGAGATGGCTACACCTTC. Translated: CASSPTGTGVPLGDGYTF. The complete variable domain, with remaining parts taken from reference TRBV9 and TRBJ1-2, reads DSGVTQTPKHLITATGQRVTLRCSPRSGDLSVYWYQQSLDQGLQFLIQYYNGEERAKGNILERFSAQQFPDLHSELNLSSLELGDSALYFCASSPTGTGVPLGDGYTFGSGTRLTVV.